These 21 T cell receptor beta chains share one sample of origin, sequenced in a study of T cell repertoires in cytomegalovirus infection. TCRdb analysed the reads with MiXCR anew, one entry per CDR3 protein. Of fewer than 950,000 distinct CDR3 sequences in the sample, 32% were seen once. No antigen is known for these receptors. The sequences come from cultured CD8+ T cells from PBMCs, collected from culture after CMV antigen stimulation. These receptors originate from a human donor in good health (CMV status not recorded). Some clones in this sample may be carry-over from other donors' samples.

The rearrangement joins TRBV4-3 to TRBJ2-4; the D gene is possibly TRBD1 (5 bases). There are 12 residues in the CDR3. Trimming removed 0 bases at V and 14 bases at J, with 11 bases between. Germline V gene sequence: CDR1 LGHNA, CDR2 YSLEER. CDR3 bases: TGCGCCAGCAGCCAAGATGGAAGGGGAAAGTACTTC. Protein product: CASSQDGRGKYF.

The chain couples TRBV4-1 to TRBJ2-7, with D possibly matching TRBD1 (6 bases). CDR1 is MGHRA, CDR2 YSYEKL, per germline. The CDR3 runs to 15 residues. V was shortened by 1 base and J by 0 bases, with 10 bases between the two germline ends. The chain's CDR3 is CASSQVSTGSYEQYF. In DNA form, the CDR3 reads TGCGCCAGCAGCCAAGTTTCGACAGGCTCCTACGAGCAGTACTTC.

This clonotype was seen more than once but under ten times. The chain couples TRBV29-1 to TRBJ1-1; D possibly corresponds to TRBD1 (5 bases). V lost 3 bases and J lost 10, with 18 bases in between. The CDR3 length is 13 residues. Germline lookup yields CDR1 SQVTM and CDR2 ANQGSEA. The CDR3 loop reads CSVDGTATLPAFF. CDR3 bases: TGCAGCGTTGACGGGACGGCTACACTGCCAGCTTTCTTT.

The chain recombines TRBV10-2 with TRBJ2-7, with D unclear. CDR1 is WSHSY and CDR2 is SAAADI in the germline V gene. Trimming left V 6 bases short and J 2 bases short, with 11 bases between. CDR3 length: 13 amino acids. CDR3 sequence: CASSDGAAYEQYV. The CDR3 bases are TGCGCCAGCAGCGACGGCGCTGCCTACGAGCAGTACGTC.

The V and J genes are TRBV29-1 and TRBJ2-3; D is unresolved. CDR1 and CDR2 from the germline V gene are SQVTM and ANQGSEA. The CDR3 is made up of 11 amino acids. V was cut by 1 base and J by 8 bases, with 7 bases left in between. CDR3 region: CSVEGRVTQYF. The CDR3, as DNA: TGCAGCGTTGAAGGGCGCGTTACGCAGTATTTT.

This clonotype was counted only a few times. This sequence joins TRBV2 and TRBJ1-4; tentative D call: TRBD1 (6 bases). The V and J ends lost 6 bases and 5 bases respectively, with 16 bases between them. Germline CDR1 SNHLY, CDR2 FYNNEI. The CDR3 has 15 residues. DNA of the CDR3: TGTGCCAGCAGGGGGGGGCGACAGATAAATGAAAAACTGTTTTTT. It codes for CASRGGRQINEKLFF.

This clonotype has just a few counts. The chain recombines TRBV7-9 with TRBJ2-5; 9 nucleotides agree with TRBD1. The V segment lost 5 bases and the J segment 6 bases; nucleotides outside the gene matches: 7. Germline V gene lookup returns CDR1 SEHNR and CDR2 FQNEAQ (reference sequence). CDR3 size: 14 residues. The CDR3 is CASSTGTGKKTQYF. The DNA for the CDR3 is TGTGCCAGCAGCACAGGGACAGGGAAAAAGACCCAGTACTTC.

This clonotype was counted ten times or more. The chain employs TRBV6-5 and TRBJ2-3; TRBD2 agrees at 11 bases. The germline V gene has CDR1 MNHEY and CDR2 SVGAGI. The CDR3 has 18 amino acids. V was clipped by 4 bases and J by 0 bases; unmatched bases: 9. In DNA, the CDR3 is TGTGCCAGCAGTTTGGGGCTAGCGGGGGGCCCTAGCACAGATACGCAGTATTTT. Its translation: CASSLGLAGGPSTDTQYF.

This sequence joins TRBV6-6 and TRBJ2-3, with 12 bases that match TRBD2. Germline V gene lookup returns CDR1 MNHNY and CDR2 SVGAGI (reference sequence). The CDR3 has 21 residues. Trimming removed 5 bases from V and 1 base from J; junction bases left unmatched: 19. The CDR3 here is CASSLASGGAQIPSGTDTQYF. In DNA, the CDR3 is TGTGCCAGCAGTCTAGCTAGCGGGGGGGCTCAAATTCCGTCGGGCACAGATACGCAGTATTTT.

In DNA form, the CDR3 reads TGTGCCAGCAGCTTAGCGCTCAGGACAGGGGATTTGAATGAGCAGTTCTTC. Its translation: CASSLALRTGDLNEQFF. The rearrangement uses TRBV7-9 and TRBJ2-1, with 9 bases identical to TRBD1. Unmatched junction bases numbered 10, after V lost 0 bases and J lost 7 bases. The CDR3 totals 17 residues. CDR1 and CDR2 (germline): SEHNR, FQNEAQ (reference sequence).

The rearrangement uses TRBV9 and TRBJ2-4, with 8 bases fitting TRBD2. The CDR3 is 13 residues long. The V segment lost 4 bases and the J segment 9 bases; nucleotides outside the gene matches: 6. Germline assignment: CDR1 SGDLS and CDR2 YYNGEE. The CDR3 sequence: CASSTGGDIIQYF. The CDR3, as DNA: TGTGCCAGCAGCACGGGGGGGGATATCATTCAGTACTTC.

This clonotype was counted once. CDR3 nucleotide sequence: TGTGCCAGTAGTATAGTAGTAGTATCAGAAGCGGGGGCCAACTACAATGAGCAGTTCTTC. It is translated as CASSIVVVSEAGANYNEQFF. This rearrangement joins TRBV19 to TRBJ2-1, with TRBD2 matching over 8 bases. V was clipped by 1 base and J by 3 bases; unmatched bases: 17. Germline V gene sequence: CDR1 LNHDA, CDR2 SQIVND (reference sequence). This CDR3 is built from 20 residues.

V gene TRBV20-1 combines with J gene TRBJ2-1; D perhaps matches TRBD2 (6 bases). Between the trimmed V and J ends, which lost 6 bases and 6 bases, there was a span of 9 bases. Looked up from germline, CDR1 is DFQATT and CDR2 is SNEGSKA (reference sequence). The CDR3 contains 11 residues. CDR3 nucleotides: TGCAGTGCCCGGGGGATCAATGAGCAGTTCTTC. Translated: CSARGINEQFF.

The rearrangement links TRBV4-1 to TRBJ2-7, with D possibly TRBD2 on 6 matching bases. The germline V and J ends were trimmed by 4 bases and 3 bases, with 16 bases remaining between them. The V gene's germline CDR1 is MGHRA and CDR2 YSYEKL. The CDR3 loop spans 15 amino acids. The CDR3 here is CASSPRGGSGYEQYF. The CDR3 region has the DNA TGCGCCAGCAGCCCGAGGGGAGGAAGCGGCTACGAGCAGTACTTC.

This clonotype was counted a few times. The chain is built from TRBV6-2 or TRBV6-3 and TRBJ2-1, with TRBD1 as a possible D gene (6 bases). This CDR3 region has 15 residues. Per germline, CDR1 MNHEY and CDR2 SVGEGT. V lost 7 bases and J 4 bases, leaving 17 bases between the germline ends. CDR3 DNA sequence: TGTGCCAGCACCTTGACAGGCCTCCCTTACAATGAGCAGTTCTTC. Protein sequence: CASTLTGLPYNEQFF.

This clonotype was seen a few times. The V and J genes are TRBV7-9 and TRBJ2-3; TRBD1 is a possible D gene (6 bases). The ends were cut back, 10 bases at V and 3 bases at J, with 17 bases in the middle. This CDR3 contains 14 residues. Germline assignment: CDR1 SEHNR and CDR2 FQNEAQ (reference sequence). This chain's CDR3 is CATRDNFGTDTQYF. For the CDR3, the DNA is TGTGCCACCCGGGACAACTTTGGGACAGATACGCAGTATTTT.

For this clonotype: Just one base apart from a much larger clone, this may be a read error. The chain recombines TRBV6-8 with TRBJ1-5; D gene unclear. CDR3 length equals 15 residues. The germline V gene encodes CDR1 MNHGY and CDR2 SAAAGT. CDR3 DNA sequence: TGTGTCGGCAGCCCCGAGCGGGATAGCAATCAGCCCCAGCATTTT. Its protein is CVGSPERDSNQPQHF.

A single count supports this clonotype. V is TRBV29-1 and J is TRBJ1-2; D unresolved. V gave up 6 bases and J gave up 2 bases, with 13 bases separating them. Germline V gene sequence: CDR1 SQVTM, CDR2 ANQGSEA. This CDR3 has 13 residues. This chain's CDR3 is CSVPTGSNYGYTF. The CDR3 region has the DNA TGCAGCGTACCGACGGGATCGAACTATGGCTACACCTTC.

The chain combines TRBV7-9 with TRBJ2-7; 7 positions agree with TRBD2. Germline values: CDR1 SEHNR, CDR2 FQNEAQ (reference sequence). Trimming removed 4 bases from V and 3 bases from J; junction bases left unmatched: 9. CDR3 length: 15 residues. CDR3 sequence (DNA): TGTGCCAGCAGCTCCTCGGGGGGAAGGTTCTACGAGCAGTACGTC. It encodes CASSSSGGRFYEQYV.

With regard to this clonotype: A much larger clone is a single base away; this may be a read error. The CDR3 DNA reads TGTGCCGCTCGAGGAGGACTAGCGGGGGGGATGCTCACAAATACGCAGTATTTT. It specifies CAARGGLAGGMLTNTQYF. V usage is TRBV7-2 and J usage is TRBJ2-3; TRBD2 agrees at 15 bases. The CDR3 totals 18 residues. In germline, CDR1 is SGHTA, CDR2 FQGNSA.

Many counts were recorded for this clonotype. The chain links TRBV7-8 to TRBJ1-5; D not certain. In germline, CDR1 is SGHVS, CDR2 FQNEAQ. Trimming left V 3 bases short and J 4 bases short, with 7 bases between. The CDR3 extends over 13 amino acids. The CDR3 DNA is TGTGCCAGCAGCTTCTTACGTAATCAGCCCCAGCATTTT. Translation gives CASSFLRNQPQHF.